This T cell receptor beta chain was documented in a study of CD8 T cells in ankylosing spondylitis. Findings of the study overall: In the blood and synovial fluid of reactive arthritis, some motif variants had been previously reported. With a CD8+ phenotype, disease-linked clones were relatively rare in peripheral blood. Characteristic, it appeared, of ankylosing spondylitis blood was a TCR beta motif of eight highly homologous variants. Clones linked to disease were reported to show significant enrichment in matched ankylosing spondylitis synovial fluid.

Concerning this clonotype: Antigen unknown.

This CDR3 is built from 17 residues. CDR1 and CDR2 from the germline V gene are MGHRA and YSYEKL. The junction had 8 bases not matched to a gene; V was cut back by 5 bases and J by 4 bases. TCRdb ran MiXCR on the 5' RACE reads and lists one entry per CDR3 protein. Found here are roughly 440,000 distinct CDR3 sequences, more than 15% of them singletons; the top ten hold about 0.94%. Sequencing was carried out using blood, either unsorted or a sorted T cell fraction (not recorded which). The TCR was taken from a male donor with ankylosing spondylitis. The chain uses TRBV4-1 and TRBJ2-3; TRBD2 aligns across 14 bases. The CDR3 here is CASSSPGLAGAADTQYF. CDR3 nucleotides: TGCGCCAGCAGCAGTCCGGGACTAGCGGGAGCGGCAGATACGCAGTATTTT.